Each of the 20 T cell receptor beta chains below was sequenced from the same sample in a study of cytomegalovirus exposure and HLA in healthy donors. The study ran its PCR with 60 Vbeta and 13 Jbeta primers. Profiling relied on immunoSEQ multiplex PCR, and the TCRdb table lists in-frame clones only, not all of them. Among roughly 150,000 clones, around 84% were seen once, and the ten largest hold less than 2.5%. Material: PBMCs. The receptors derive from a woman aged 18-29 years in good health and CMV-seronegative.

V is TRBV10-1 and J is TRBJ2-1, with TRBD2 matching 9 bases. After removal of 4 bases from V and 8 bases from J, the junction contained 6 bases not matched to a gene. Germline values: CDR1 WNHNN, CDR2 SYGVQD (reference sequence). The CDR3 has 14 amino acids. Here the CDR3 DNA reads TGCGCCAGCAGTGTGGATAGCGGGGGTGATGAGCAGTTCTTC. Translated, it gives CASSVDSGGDEQFF.

V gene TRBV11-2 combines with J gene TRBJ2-2; TRBD1 agrees at 9 bases. V was pared by 4 bases and J by 6 bases, with 6 bases of the junction left unmatched. CDR3 size: 15 residues. The germline CDR1 and CDR2 sequences are SGHAT and FQNNGV. DNA of the CDR3: TGTGCCAGCAGCTACCGGACAGGGGTCCCCGGGGAGCTGTTTTTT. This codes for CASSYRTGVPGELFF.

The J gene is TRBJ2-5, the V gene TRBV7-2; 11 bases line up with TRBD2. The J segment lost 5 bases and the V segment lost 5 bases, leaving 7 bases of the junction unmatched. Germline values: CDR1 SGHTA, CDR2 FQGNSA. This CDR3 contains 15 residues. In nucleotides, the CDR3 is TGTGCCAGCAGCCCCGGGACTAGCGGTTTGGAGACCCAGTACTTC. As protein: CASSPGTSGLETQYF.

The CDR3: CASSPPHDYGYTF. CDR3 sequence (DNA): TGTGCCAGCAGCCCTCCACACGACTATGGCTACACCTTC. V and J are TRBV28 and TRBJ1-2, with D hard to call. CDR1 and CDR2 from the germline V gene are MDHEN and SYDVKM. This CDR3 spans 13 amino acids. V lost 6 bases, J lost 3 bases, and 11 bases lay in between.

The chain couples TRBV9 to TRBJ1-2; 8 nucleotides align to TRBD1. This CDR3 has 16 residues. After removal of 3 bases from V and 5 bases from J, the junction contained 12 bases not matched to a gene. The germline V gene has CDR1 SGDLS and CDR2 YYNGEE. DNA for the CDR3: TGTGCCAGCAGCGCATACCCCCAGGGGGCCTATTATGGCTACACCTTC. The encoded protein is CASSAYPQGAYYGYTF.

The V and J genes are TRBV6-5 and TRBJ2-3, with D unresolved. Trimming stripped 5 bases from V and 2 bases from J, with 8 bases between. The germline V gene encodes CDR1 MNHEY and CDR2 SVGAGI. This CDR3 is built from 13 residues. CDR3 nucleotide sequence: TGTGCCAGCAGTCTCGGTCCCACAGATACGCAGTATTTT. This codes for CASSLGPTDTQYF.

This chain connects TRBV27 to TRBJ2-7, with 13 bases identical to TRBD2. CDR1 MNHEY and CDR2 SMNVEV come from the germline V gene (reference sequence). V was clipped by 5 bases and J by 7 bases; unmatched bases: 8. The CDR3 is 15 amino acids. CDR3 region: CASSLGLAGVGEQYF. CDR3 in DNA: TGTGCCAGCAGTCTAGGACTAGCGGGAGTGGGGGAGCAGTACTTC.

The rearrangement joins TRBV15 to TRBJ1-5, with TRBD1 matching over 10 bases. This CDR3 is built from 19 residues. Trimming cost V 3 bases and J 4 bases; bases outside gene matches: 15. Germline CDR1 and CDR2: LNHNV and YYDKDF (reference sequence). CDR3: CATSSPRPGTGVGNQPQHF. The CDR3 DNA reads TGTGCCACCAGCAGCCCTAGACCGGGGACAGGGGTAGGTAATCAGCCCCAGCATTTT.

The chain carries TRBV27 and TRBJ1-2, with D unresolved. Germline loops: CDR1 MNHEY, CDR2 SMNVEV (reference sequence). Trimming took 5 bases from V and 4 from J, leaving 14 bases between them. This CDR3 spans 14 amino acids. For the CDR3, the DNA is TGTGCCAGCAGTGCCCGGGGAACGGGCTATGGCTACACCTTC. Protein sequence: CASSARGTGYGYTF.

The chain uses TRBV27 and TRBJ2-7; maybe TRBD2 (6 bases). The CDR3 length is 13 residues. Germline CDR1 MNHEY, CDR2 SMNVEV (reference sequence). V lost 6 bases to trimming and J lost 0 bases, with 9 bases between them. CDR3: CASRRGGSYEQYF. The CDR3 coding sequence is TGTGCCAGCAGGCGGGGTGGCTCCTACGAGCAGTACTTC.

The V gene is TRBV2, the J gene TRBJ1-1; weak D call: TRBD1 (5 bases). Germline V gene sequence: CDR1 SNHLY, CDR2 FYNNEI. The CDR3 has 13 amino acids. Trimming cost V 4 bases and J 5 bases, with 11 bases left between them. The CDR3 spells CASSGSGGTEAFF. The CDR3 DNA reads as TGTGCCAGCAGTGGCTCGGGGGGGACTGAAGCTTTCTTT.

The chain couples TRBV15 to TRBJ2-5; TRBD1 aligns across 7 bases. Germline-derived CDR1 and CDR2 are LNHNV and YYDKDF (reference sequence). Unmatched junction bases numbered 9, after V lost 3 bases and J lost 5 bases. The CDR3 is 15 amino acids. The CDR3 is CATSSDRARGETQYF. The DNA of the CDR3 is TGTGCCACCAGCAGCGACAGGGCTCGAGGGGAGACCCAGTACTTC.

This clone was recorded once. CDR3 DNA sequence: TGTGCCAGCAGCTGGGACAGGGGGAACTACGAGCAGTACTTC. Translated, it gives CASSWDRGNYEQYF. The chain joins TRBV7-2 to TRBJ2-7; 11 nucleotides align to TRBD1. CDR1 is SGHTA, CDR2 FQGNSA, per germline. The CDR3 has 14 amino acids. V lost 4 bases and J lost 3; bases outside the gene matches: 2.

V is TRBV27 and J is TRBJ2-7; 7 bases align to TRBD1. This CDR3 is 13 amino acids long. The junction had 9 bases not matched to a gene; V was cut back by 6 bases and J by 7 bases. CDR1 is MNHEY, CDR2 SMNVEV, per germline (reference sequence). The CDR3 region is CASRPDRVVEQYF. The DNA for the CDR3 is TGTGCCAGCAGACCTGACAGGGTAGTGGAGCAGTACTTC.

V usage is TRBV9 and J usage is TRBJ2-1, with 16 bases matching TRBD2. J was trimmed by 8 bases and V by 2 bases; bases with no gene match: 4. This CDR3 comprises 16 residues. Germline values: CDR1 SGDLS, CDR2 YYNGEE. Written as DNA, the CDR3 is TGTGCCAGCAGCGTCGGGACTAGCGGGGGGGTTTATGAGCAGTTCTTC. Translation gives CASSVGTSGGVYEQFF. Together with reference TRBV9 and TRBJ2-1, the CDR3 gives the full variable domain: DSGVTQTPKHLITATGQRVTLRCSPRSGDLSVYWYQQSLDQGLQFLIQYYNGEERAKGNILERFSAQQFPDLHSELNLSSLELGDSALYFCASSVGTSGGVYEQFFGPGTRLTVL.

V gene TRBV28 combines with J gene TRBJ1-2; D call uncertain. Trimming stripped 4 bases from V and 0 bases from J, with 9 bases between. CDR3 size: 14 residues. Germline V gives CDR1 MDHEN, CDR2 SYDVKM. Here the CDR3 reads CASSSRDANYGYTF. The CDR3 DNA follows: TGTGCCAGCAGTTCTCGGGATGCTAACTATGGCTACACCTTC.

This clone was picked up a small number of times. V and J are TRBV28 and TRBJ1-2; D is uncertain. The CDR3 length is 15 residues. Germline assignment: CDR1 MDHEN and CDR2 SYDVKM. With 2 bases removed from V and 4 bases from J, the gap between germline ends came to 14 bases. The DNA for the CDR3 is TGTGCCAGCAGTTTAATCGTAGCGGCGGTCTATGGCTACACCTTC. It codes for CASSLIVAAVYGYTF.

The J gene is TRBJ1-5, the V gene TRBV7-2; TRBD1 aligns across 9 bases. The CDR3 contains 15 residues. Germline V CDR1 and CDR2: SGHTA, FQGNSA. The V and J ends lost 5 bases and 7 bases, in that order; junction bases with no gene match: 9. CDR3 loop: CASSPEQGARQPQHF. In nucleotides, the CDR3 is TGTGCCAGCAGCCCAGAACAGGGGGCGAGACAGCCCCAGCATTTT.

The CDR3 region has the DNA TGTGCCAGTAGCTGGGACAGGAGTTACGAGCAGTACTTC. This encodes CASSWDRSYEQYF. The rearrangement uses TRBV19 and TRBJ2-7; TRBD1 matches at 8 bases. The CDR3 is 13 amino acids. V lost 6 bases to trimming and J lost 4 bases; unmatched junction nucleotides: 5. Germline CDR1 reads LNHDA; CDR2 reads SQIVND (reference sequence).

The V and J genes are TRBV27 and TRBJ2-2; D might be TRBD1 (5 bases). From germline, CDR1 is MNHEY and CDR2 SMNVEV (reference sequence). V lost 2 bases and J lost 6, with 22 bases in between. CDR3 length: 18 amino acids. Here the CDR3 DNA reads TGTGCCAGCAGTTTACGGGCAGGGTTGTGGACAAGGGCCGGGGAGCTGTTTTTT. It codes for CASSLRAGLWTRAGELFF.